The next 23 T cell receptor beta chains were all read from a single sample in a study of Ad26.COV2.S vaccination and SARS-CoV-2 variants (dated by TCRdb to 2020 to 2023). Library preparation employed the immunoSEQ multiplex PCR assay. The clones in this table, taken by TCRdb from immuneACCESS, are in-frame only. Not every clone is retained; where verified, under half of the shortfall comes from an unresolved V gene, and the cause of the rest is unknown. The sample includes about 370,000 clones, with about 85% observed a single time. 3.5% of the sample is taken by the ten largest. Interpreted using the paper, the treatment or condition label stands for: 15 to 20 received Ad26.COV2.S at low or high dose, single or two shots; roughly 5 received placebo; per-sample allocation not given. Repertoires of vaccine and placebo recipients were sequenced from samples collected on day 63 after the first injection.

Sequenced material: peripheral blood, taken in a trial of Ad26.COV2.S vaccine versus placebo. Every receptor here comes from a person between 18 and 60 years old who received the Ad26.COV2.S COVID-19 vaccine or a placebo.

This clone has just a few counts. In DNA form, the CDR3 reads TGTGCCAGCCGGACAGATAAGGGCGGCTACACCTTC. It is translated as CASRTDKGGYTF. The chain links TRBV2 to TRBJ1-2, with D perhaps matching TRBD1 (6 bases). Germline lookup yields CDR1 SNHLY and CDR2 FYNNEI. Trimming removed 8 bases at V and 8 bases at J, with 15 bases between. The CDR3 sequence is 12 residues long.

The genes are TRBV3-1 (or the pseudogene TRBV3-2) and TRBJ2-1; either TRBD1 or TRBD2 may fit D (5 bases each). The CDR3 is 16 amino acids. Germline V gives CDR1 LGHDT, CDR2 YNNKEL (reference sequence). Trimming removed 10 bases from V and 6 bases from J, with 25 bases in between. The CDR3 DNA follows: TGTGCCACGTCTCCCCTCGCGTGGGACCCCTCCAATGAGCAGTTCTTC. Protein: CATSPLAWDPSNEQFF.

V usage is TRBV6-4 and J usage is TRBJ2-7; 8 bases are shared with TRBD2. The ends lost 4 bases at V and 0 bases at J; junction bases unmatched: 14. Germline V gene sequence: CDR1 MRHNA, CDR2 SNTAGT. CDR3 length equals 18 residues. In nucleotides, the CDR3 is TGTGCCAGCAGTGCCCTCAACCGGGTAGCGGGGAGCTCCTACGAGCAGTACTTC. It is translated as CASSALNRVAGSSYEQYF.

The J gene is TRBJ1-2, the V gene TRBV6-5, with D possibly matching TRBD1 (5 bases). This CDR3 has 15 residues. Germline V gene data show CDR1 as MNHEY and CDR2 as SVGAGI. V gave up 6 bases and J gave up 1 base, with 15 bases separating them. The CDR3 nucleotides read TGTGCCAGCAGCAGAGGCGGGACGGTTAACTATGGCTACACCTTC. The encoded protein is CASSRGGTVNYGYTF.

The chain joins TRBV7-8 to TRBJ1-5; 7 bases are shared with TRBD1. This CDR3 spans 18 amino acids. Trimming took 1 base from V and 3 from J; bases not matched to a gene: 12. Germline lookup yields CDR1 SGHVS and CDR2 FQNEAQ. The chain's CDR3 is CASSLGITKQGFNQPQHF. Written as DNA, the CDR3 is TGTGCCAGCAGCTTAGGGATTACTAAACAGGGGTTCAATCAGCCCCAGCATTTT.

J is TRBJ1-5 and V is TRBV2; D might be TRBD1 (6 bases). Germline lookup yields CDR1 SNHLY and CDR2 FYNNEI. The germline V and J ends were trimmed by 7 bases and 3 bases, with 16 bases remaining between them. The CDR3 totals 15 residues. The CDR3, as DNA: TGTGCCAGCAATCCCGGGGGACATGACAATCAGCCCCAGCATTTT. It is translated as CASNPGGHDNQPQHF.

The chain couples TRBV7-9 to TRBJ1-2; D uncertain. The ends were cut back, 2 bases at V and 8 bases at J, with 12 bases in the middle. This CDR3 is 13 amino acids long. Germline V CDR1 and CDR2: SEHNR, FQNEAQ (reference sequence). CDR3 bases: TGTGCCAGCAGCTTATGGACGGCCGGCGGCTACACCTTC. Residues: CASSLWTAGGYTF.

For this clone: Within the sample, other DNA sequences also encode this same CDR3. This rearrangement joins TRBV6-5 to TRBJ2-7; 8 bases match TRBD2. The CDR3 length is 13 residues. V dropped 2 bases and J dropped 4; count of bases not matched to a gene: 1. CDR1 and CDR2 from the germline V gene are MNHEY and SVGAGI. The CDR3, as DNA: TGTGCCAGCAGTTACACGGGGGGGTACGAGCAGTACTTC. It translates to CASSYTGGYEQYF.

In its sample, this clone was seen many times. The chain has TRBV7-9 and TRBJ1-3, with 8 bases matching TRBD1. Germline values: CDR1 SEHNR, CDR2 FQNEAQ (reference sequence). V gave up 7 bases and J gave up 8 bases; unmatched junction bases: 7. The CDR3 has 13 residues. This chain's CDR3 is CASTTGGWDTIYF. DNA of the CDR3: TGTGCCAGCACCACAGGGGGATGGGACACCATATATTTT.

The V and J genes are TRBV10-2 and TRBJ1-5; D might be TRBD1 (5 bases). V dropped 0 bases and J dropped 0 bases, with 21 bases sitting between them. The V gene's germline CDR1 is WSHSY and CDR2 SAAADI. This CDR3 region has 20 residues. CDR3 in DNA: TGCGCCAGCAGTGAGTCGACTCAAGGGGTGCGATACTTTAGCAATCAGCCCCAGCATTTT. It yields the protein CASSESTQGVRYFSNQPQHF.

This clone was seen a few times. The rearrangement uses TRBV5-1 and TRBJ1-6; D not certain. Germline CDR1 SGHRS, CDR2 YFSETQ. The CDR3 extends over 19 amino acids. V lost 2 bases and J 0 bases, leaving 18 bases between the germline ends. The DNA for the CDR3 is TGCGCCAGCAGCTTAGGTTCAGTCTCACGGAGCTCCTATAATTCACCCCTCCACTTT. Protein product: CASSLGSVSRSSYNSPLHF.

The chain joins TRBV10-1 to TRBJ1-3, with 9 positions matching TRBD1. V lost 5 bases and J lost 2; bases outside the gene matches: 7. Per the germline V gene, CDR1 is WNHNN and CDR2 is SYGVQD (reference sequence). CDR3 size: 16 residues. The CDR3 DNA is TGCGCCAGCAGTCCCGGGACAGGGTTTGCTGGAAACACCATATATTTT. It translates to CASSPGTGFAGNTIYF.

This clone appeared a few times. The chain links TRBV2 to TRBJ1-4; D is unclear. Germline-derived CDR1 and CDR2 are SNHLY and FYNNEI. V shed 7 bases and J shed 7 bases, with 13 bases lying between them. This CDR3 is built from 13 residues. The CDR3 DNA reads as TGTGCCAGCAAGGCCAGAGAGGTTGAAAAACTGTTTTTT. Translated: CASKAREVEKLFF.

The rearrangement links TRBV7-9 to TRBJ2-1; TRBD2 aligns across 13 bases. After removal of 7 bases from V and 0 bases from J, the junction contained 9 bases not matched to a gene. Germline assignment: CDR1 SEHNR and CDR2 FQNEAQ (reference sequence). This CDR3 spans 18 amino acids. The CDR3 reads CASNPGLAGLSSYNEQFF. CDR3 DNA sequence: TGTGCCAGCAACCCGGGACTAGCGGGGTTAAGCTCCTACAATGAGCAGTTCTTC. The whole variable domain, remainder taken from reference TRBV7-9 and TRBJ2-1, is DTGVSQNPRHKITKRGQNVTFRCDPISEHNRLYWYRQTLGQGPEFLTYFQNEAQLEKSRLLSDRFSAERPKGSFSTLEIQRTEQGDSAMYLCASNPGLAGLSSYNEQFFGPGTRLTVL.

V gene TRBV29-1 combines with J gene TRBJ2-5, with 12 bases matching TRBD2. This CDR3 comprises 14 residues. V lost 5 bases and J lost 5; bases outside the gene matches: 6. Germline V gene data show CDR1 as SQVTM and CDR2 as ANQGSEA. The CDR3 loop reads CSVPRGLAGETQYF. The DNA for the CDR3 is TGCAGCGTTCCCCGTGGACTAGCGGGGGAGACCCAGTACTTC. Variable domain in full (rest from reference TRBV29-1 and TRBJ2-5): SAVISQKPSRDICQRGTSLTIQCQVDSQVTMMFWYRQQPGQSLTLIATANQGSEATYESGFVIDKFPISRPNLTFSTLTVSNMSPEDSSIYLCSVPRGLAGETQYFGPGTRLLVL.

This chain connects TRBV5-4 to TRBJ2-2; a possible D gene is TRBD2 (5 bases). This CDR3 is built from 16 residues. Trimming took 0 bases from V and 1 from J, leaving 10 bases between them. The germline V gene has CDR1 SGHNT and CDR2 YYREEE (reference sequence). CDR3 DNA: TGTGCCAGCAGCTTGGGTGCGGGCTTGAACACCGGGGAGCTGTTTTTT. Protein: CASSLGAGLNTGELFF.

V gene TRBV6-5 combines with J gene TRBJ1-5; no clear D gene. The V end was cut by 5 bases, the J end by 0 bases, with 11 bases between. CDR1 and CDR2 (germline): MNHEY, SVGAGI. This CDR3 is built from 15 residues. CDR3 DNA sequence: TGTGCCAGCAGTCCTCTGTGGAATAGCAATCAGCCCCAGCATTTT. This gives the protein CASSPLWNSNQPQHF.

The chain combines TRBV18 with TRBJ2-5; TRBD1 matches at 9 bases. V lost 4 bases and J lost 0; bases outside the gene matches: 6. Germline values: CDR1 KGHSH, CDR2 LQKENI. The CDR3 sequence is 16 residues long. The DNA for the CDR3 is TGTGCCAGCTCACGTTGGGGGACAGGGTACCAAGAGACCCAGTACTTC. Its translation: CASSRWGTGYQETQYF.

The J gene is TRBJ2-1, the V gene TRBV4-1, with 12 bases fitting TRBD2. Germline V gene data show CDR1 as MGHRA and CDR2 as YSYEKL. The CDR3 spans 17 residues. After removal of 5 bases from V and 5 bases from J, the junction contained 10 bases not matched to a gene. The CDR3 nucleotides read TGCGCCAGCAGCTACAAACCGGGACTAGCGGGTAACAATGAGCAGTTCTTC. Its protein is CASSYKPGLAGNNEQFF.

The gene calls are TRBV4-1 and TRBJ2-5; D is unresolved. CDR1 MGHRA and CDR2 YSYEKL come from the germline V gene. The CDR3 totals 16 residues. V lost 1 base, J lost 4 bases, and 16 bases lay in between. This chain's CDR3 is CASSQVPPGRRETQYF. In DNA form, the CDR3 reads TGCGCCAGCAGCCAAGTCCCCCCGGGCCGTCGAGAGACCCAGTACTTC.

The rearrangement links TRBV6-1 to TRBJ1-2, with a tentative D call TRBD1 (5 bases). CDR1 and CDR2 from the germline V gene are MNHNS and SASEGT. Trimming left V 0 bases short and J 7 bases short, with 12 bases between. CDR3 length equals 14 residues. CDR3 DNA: TGTGCCAGCAGTGAAGCCAGGGTCCGGGGTGGCTACACCTTC. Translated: CASSEARVRGGYTF.

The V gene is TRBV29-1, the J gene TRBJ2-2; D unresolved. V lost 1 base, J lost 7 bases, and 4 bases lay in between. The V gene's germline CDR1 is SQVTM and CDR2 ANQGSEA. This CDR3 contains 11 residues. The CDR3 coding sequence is TGCAGCGTTGAAGCGGGCGGGGAGCTGTTTTTT. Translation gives CSVEAGGELFF.

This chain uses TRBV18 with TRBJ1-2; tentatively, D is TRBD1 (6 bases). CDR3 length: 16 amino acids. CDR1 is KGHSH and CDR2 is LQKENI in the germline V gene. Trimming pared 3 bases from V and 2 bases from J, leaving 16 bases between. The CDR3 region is CASSPGAGAVNYGYTF. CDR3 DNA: TGTGCCAGCTCACCCGGGGCAGGGGCGGTAAACTATGGCTACACCTTC. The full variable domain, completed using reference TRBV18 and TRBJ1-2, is NAGVMQNPRHLVRRRGQEARLRCSPMKGHSHVYWYRQLPEEGLKFMVYLQKENIIDESGMPKERFSAEFPKEGPSILRIQQVVRGDSAAYFCASSPGAGAVNYGYTFGSGTRLTVV.